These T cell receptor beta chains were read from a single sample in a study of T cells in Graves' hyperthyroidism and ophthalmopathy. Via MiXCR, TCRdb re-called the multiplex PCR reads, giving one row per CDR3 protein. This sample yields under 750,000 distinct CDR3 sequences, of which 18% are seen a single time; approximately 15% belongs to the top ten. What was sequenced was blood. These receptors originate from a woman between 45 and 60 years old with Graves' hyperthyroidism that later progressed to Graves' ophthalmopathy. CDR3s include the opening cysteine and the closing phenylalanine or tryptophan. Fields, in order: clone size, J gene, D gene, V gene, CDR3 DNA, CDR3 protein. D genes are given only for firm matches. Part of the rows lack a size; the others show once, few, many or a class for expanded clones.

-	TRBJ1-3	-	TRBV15	TGTGCCACCAGCAGAGGACAGTTTAGCCCTGGAAACACCATATATTTT	CATSRGQFSPGNTIYF
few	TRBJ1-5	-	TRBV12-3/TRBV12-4	TGTGCCAGCAGTTTAGAAGTAGGGGAATCCAATCAGCCCCAGCATTTT	CASSLEVGESNQPQHF
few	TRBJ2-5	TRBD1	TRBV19	TGTGCCAGTAGCTGGAGACAGGGGTACCAAGAGACCCAGTACTTC	CASSWRQGYQETQYF
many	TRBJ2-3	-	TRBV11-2	TGTGCCAGCGGAGAGGGAGATACGCAGTATTTT	CASGEGDTQYF
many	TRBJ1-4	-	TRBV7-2	TGTGCCAGCAGCTTAAGGGGACAAGCTAATGAAAAACTGTTTTTT	CASSLRGQANEKLFF
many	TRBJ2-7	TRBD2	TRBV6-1	TGTGCCAGCACTTTTAGCGGGGGCCTCTCCTACGAGCAGTACTTC	CASTFSGGLSYEQYF
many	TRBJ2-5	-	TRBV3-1	TGTGCCAGCAGCCAAGATTCTGGGTCCGGGGAGACCCAGTACTTC	CASSQDSGSGETQYF
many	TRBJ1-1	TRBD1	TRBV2	TGTGCCAGCAGCCGGGACAGCCTCTCTCCGAACACTGAAGCTTTCTTT	CASSRDSLSPNTEAFF
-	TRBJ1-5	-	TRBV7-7	TGTGCCAGCAGCTTAGGGCAAAGACAGCCCCAGCATTTT	CASSLGQRQPQHF
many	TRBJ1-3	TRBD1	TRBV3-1	TGTGCCAGCAGCCACTTGGGACAGGGTGGAAACACCATATATTTT	CASSHLGQGGNTIYF
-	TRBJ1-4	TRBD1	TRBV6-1	TGTGCCAGCAGTACGACAGGGGGAGATGAAAAACTGTTTTTT	CASSTTGGDEKLFF
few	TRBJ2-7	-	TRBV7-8	TGTGCCAGCAGCTTATCCTTCTCAGGGCTACCCTACGAGCAGTACTTC	CASSLSFSGLPYEQYF
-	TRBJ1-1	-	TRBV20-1	TGCAGTGCTGACTCCGGGAGGAACACTGAAGCTTTCTTT	CSADSGRNTEAFF
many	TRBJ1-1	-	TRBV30	TGTGCCTGGAGGGCCTTCGGACACCTGATGAACACTGAAGCTTTCTTT	CAWRAFGHLMNTEAFF
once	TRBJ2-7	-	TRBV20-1	TGCAGTGCTAGTGGGCCCCTACGTCTTTACGAGCAGTACTTC	CSASGPLRLYEQYF
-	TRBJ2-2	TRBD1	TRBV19	TGTGCCAGTAACTATAGGACAGGGCGGACCGGGGAGCTGTTTTTT	CASNYRTGRTGELFF
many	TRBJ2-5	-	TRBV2	TGTGCCAGCACCTTGGAGGTACAAGAGACCCAGTACTTC	CASTLEVQETQYF
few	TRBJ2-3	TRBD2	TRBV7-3	TGTGCCAGCAGCCCCCTGACTAGCGGGGGCACAGATACGCAGTATTTT	CASSPLTSGGTDTQYF
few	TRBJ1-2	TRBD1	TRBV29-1	TGCAGCGCGGGACAGGGGAGACATGGCTACACCTTC	CSAGQGRHGYTF